Presented here are 20 T cell receptor beta chains from one specimen sequenced in a study of T cell repertoires in cytomegalovirus infection. Each CDR3 protein gets one entry after TCRdb re-called the reads with MiXCR. Here the sample spans around 300,000 distinct CDR3 sequences, 9.5% being singletons. The sequenced material came from PBMCs. These TCRs come from a human donor in good health (CMV status not recorded). Some clones in this sample may be carry-over from other donors' samples.

V gene TRBV18 combines with J gene TRBJ2-1; weak D call: TRBD2 (6 bases). Trimming left V 0 bases short and J 8 bases short, with 17 bases between. This CDR3 comprises 16 residues. The germline V gene encodes CDR1 KGHSH and CDR2 LQKENI. As DNA, the CDR3 is TGTGCCAGCTCACCACCGATGGGAGGTAGTAAGGATGAGCAGTTCTTC. Its protein is CASSPPMGGSKDEQFF.

The chain couples TRBV14 to TRBJ1-6; weak D call: TRBD1 (5 bases). With 3 bases removed from V and 9 bases from J, the gap between germline ends came to 21 bases. The CDR3 extends over 17 amino acids. Germline V gene lookup returns CDR1 SGHDN and CDR2 FVKESK. The chain's CDR3 is CASSQWDGGDRRSPLHF. DNA of the CDR3: TGTGCCAGCAGCCAGTGGGACGGAGGAGATCGTCGTTCACCCCTCCACTTT.

This clonotype was observed a handful of times. The V gene is TRBV5-1, the J gene TRBJ2-1; tentatively, D is TRBD2 (6 bases). In germline, CDR1 is SGHRS, CDR2 YFSETQ. The CDR3 contains 16 residues. Trimming stripped 4 bases from V and 3 bases from J, with 17 bases between. CDR3 sequence (DNA): TGCGCCAGCAGCCTCCTTAGCGGAGCAGGCTACAATGAGCAGTTCTTC. It translates to CASSLLSGAGYNEQFF.

This sequence joins TRBV10-2 and TRBJ2-7; D is unresolved. Per the germline V gene, CDR1 is WSHSY and CDR2 is SAAADI. This CDR3 is 12 amino acids long. V gave up 4 bases and J gave up 0 bases, with 4 bases separating them. Written as DNA, the CDR3 is TGCGCCAGCAGTGGGACCTCCTACGAGCAGTACTTC. Amino acid sequence: CASSGTSYEQYF.

The chain uses TRBV25-1 and TRBJ2-1; D gene uncertain. V gave up 6 bases and J gave up 10 bases, with 10 bases separating them. Per the germline V gene, CDR1 is MGHDK and CDR2 is SYGVNS. CDR3 length equals 11 residues. This CDR3 reads CASSAQWEQFF. CDR3 nucleotide sequence: TGTGCCAGCAGCGCCCAATGGGAGCAGTTCTTC.

This clonotype has at least ten counts. This sequence joins TRBV12-3 or TRBV12-4 and TRBJ2-5; TRBD2 matches 7 bases. The trim removed 1 base at V and 6 bases at J, leaving 2 bases unmatched. This CDR3 comprises 13 residues. The CDR3 loop reads CASSLGEGKTQYF. CDR3 nucleotides: TGTGCCAGCAGTTTAGGGGAGGGAAAGACCCAGTACTTC.

The rearrangement uses TRBV29-1 and TRBJ2-5; no clear D. The CDR3 extends over 11 amino acids. Trimming stripped 2 bases from V and 6 bases from J, with 7 bases between. Germline CDR1 reads SQVTM; CDR2 reads ANQGSEA. The chain's CDR3 is CSVERAQTQYF. The CDR3 nucleotides read TGCAGCGTTGAACGGGCGCAGACCCAGTACTTC.

On this clonotype itself: This may be a read error: a much more frequent sequence differs by one nucleotide. The chain couples TRBV6-5 to TRBJ2-2, with 11 bases identical to TRBD2. Germline CDR1 MNHEY, CDR2 SVGAGI. The CDR3 extends over 18 amino acids. The CDR3 coding sequence is TGTACCAGCAACATAGGGGGGACTAGCGGAACGAACACCGGGGAGCTGTTTTTT. It specifies CTSNIGGTSGTNTGELFF.

The chain couples TRBV4-1 to TRBJ1-5; no reliable D call. This CDR3 has 13 amino acids. V was cut by 1 base and J by 7 bases, with 8 bases left in between. Looked up from germline, CDR1 is MGHRA and CDR2 is YSYEKL. CDR3 amino acids: CASSQGWEQPQHF. DNA of the CDR3: TGCGCCAGCAGCCAAGGATGGGAGCAGCCCCAGCATTTT.

The chain combines TRBV27 with TRBJ2-7; D may be TRBD2 (6 bases). V lost 1 base, J lost 7 bases, and 17 bases lay in between. CDR3 size: 15 residues. CDR1 and CDR2 from the germline V gene are MNHEY and SMNVEV (reference sequence). CDR3 sequence (DNA): TGTGCCAGCAGTTTATTAGCGGTCCGCCTAGAGGAGCAGTACTTC. Amino acids: CASSLLAVRLEEQYF.

As concerns this clonotype: This sequence may be a read error, since a much larger clone differs from it by one base. The rearrangement joins TRBV7-3 to TRBJ1-2; weak D call: TRBD1 (6 bases). The CDR3 is made up of 13 amino acids. Germline-derived CDR1 and CDR2 are SGHTA and FQGTGA. As DNA, the CDR3 is TGTGCCAGCAGCCCCGGCCGGGACGGGGGCTACGCCTTC. Protein sequence: CASSPGRDGGYAF.

The chain employs TRBV4-3 and TRBJ1-2, with D uncertain. Trimming took 0 bases from V and 3 from J, leaving 14 bases between them. This CDR3 is 16 amino acids long. CDR1 and CDR2 from the germline V gene are LGHNA and YSLEER. CDR3 in amino acids: CASSQDEEGGYYGYTF. The CDR3 coding sequence is TGCGCCAGCAGCCAAGATGAGGAGGGAGGCTACTATGGCTACACCTTC.

This clonotype has just a few counts. The V call is TRBV20-1, the J call TRBJ2-1; 11 bases fit TRBD2. Germline assignment: CDR1 DFQATT and CDR2 SNEGSKA (reference sequence). With V trimmed by 0 bases and J by 5 bases, 9 bases remained unmatched. This CDR3 is built from 17 residues. CDR3 nucleotide sequence: TGCAGTGCTAGAGATGGGTCGACTAGCGGGGTTAACAATGAGCAGTTCTTC. This codes for CSARDGSTSGVNNEQFF.

V gene TRBV2 combines with J gene TRBJ2-5; weak D call: TRBD2 (6 bases). In germline, CDR1 is SNHLY, CDR2 FYNNEI. The CDR3 runs 11 residues. V dropped 9 bases and J dropped 5 bases, with 10 bases sitting between them. Here the CDR3 reads CARDRGETQYF. In DNA form, the CDR3 reads TGTGCCAGGGACCGGGGGGAGACCCAGTACTTC. Full variable domain (missing parts from reference TRBV2 and TRBJ2-5): EPEVTQTPSHQVTQMGQEVILRCVPISNHLYFYWYRQILGQKVEFLVSFYNNEISEKSEIFDDQFSVERPDGSNFTLKIRSTKLEDSAMYFCARDRGETQYFGPGTRLLVL.

This clonotype was found many times. This CDR3 reads CASSLRWGHNQPQHF. CDR3 coding DNA: TGTGCCAGCAGCTTAAGGTGGGGGCACAATCAGCCCCAGCATTTT. The chain employs TRBV7-2 and TRBJ1-5; possibly TRBD1 for D (6 bases). V dropped 2 bases and J dropped 3 bases, with 11 bases sitting between them. This CDR3 comprises 15 residues. Germline lookup yields CDR1 SGHTA and CDR2 FQGNSA.

This clonotype was seen repeatedly, ten times or more. The V call is TRBV20-1, the J call TRBJ1-2; TRBD1 matches 7 bases. The germline gives CDR1 DFQATT, CDR2 SNEGSKA (reference sequence). V lost 6 bases and J lost 6; bases outside the gene matches: 13. CDR3 size: 14 residues. The CDR3 loop is CSANHRQGSDGYTF. The CDR3 DNA sequence: TGCAGTGCAAACCATCGACAGGGTTCTGATGGCTACACCTTC.

The chain links TRBV11-2 to TRBJ1-4; no clear D gene. The CDR3 is 15 residues long. The V gene lost 1 base and the J gene lost 8 bases, with 14 bases spanning the gap. CDR1 and CDR2 (germline): SGHAT, FQNNGV. CDR3 sequence (DNA): TGTGCCAGCAGCTTAGGCTGGACCTCGGGAGAAAAACTGTTTTTT. Protein: CASSLGWTSGEKLFF.

This clonotype was counted only a few times. J is TRBJ2-7 and V is TRBV11-2, with D uncertain. CDR1 is SGHAT, CDR2 FQNNGV, per germline. Trimming left V 4 bases short and J 6 bases short, with 10 bases between. The CDR3 totals 12 residues. CDR3 DNA: TGTGCCAGCAGCTCCGGCTTGGGCGAGCAGTACTTC. Translated, it gives CASSSGLGEQYF.

This clonotype was observed at least ten times. The chain is built from TRBV7-9 and TRBJ2-1, with TRBD2 as a possible D gene (5 bases). The CDR3 length is 16 residues. Trimming shortened V by 3 bases and J by 2 bases, and 14 bases separated the two germline ends. Germline V CDR1 and CDR2: SEHNR, FQNEAQ (reference sequence). CDR3 residues: CASSLAEGEAYNEQFF. The CDR3 DNA reads TGTGCCAGCAGCTTGGCCGAGGGTGAAGCCTACAATGAGCAGTTCTTC.

This clonotype was seen ten or more times. This chain connects TRBV7-2 to TRBJ2-1; D is perhaps TRBD2 (5 bases). From germline, CDR1 is SGHTA and CDR2 FQGNSA. V lost 5 bases and J lost 1, with 12 bases in between. The CDR3 runs 15 residues. The CDR3 DNA follows: TGTGCCAGCAGCCTCGGGGAATGGTCCTACAATGAGCAGTTCTTC. This encodes CASSLGEWSYNEQFF.